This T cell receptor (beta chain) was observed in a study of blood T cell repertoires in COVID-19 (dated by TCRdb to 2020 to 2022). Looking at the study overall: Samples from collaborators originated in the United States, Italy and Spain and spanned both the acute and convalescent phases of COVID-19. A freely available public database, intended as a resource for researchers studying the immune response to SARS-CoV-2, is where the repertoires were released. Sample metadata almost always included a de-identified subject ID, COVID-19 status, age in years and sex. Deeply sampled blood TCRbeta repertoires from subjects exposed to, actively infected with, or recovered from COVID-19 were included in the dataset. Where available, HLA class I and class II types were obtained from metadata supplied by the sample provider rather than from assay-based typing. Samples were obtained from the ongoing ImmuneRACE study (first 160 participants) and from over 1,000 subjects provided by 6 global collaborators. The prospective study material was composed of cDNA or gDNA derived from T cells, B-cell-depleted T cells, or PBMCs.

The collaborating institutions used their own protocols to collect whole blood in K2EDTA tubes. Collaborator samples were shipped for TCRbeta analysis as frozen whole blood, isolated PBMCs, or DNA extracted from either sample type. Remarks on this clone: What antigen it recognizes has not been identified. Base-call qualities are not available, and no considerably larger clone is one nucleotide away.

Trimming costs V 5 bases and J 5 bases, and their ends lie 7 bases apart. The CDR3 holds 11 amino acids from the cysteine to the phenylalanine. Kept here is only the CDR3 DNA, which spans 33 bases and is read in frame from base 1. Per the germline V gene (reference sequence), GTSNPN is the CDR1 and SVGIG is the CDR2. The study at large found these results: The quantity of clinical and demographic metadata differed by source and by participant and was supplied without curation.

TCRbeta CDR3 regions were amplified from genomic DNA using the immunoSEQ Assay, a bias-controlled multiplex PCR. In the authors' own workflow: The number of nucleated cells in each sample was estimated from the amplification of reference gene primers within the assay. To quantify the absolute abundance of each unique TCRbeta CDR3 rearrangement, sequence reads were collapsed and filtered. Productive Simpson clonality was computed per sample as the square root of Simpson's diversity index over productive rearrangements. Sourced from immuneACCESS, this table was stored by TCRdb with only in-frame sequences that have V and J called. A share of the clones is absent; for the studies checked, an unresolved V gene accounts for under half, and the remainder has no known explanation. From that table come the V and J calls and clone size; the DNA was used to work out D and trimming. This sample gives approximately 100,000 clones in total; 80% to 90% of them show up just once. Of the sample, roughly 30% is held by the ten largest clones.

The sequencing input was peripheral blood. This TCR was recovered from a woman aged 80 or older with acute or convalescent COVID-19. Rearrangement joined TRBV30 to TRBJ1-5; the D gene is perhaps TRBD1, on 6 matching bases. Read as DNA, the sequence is TGTGCCTGGCCAGGGGATCAGCCCCAGCATTTT. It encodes CAWPGDQPQHF.